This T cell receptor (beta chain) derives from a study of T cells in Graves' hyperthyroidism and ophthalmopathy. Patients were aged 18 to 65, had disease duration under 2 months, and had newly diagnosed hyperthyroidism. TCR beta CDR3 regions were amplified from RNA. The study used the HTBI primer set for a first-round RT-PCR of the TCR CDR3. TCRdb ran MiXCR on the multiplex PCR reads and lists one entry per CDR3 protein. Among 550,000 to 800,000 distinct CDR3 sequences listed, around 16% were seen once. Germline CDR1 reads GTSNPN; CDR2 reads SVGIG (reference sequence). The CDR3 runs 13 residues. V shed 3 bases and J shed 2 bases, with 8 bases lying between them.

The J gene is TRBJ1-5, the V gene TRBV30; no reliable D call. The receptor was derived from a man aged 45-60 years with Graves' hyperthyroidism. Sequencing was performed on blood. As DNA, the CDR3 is TGTGCCTGGAGCTCCTCGGGCAATCAGCCCCAGCATTTT. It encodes CAWSSSGNQPQHF. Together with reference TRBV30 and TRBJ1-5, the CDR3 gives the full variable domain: SQTIHQWPATLVQPVGSPLSLECTVEGTSNPNLYWYRQAAGRGLQLLFYSVGIGQISSEVPQNLSASRPQDRQFILSSKKLLLSDSGFYLCAWSSSGNQPQHFGDGTRLSIL.